This paragraph covers one TCR beta chain sequence. These data originate in a study of molecular identifiers for immune sequencing clone quantification. CDR1 and CDR2 from the germline V gene are MNHEY and SMNVEV (reference sequence). With 1 base clipped from V and 3 bases from J, the junction kept 10 bases outside the gene matches. CDR3 length equals 19 residues. Each CDR3 protein gets one entry after TCRdb re-called the PCR reads with MiXCR. This table has around 460,000 distinct CDR3 sequences, 20% to 25% appearing once. This rearrangement joins TRBV27 to TRBJ1-4, with TRBD1 identical over 11 bases. The sequence was collected from a human donor in good health. Some libraries in this study had Jurkat cell RNA spiked in. Sequenced material: naive CD8+ T cells from blood, with Jurkat cell RNA spiked in. Regarding subset: FACS-sorted CD8+CD4-CCR7+CD45RA+ naive T cells. The CDR3 loop reads CASSLWPFGQGASNEKLFF. The CDR3 coding sequence is TGTGCCAGCAGTTTATGGCCGTTCGGACAGGGGGCATCTAATGAAAAACTGTTTTTT. Looking up the rest from reference TRBV27 and TRBJ1-4 gives the full variable domain: EAQVTQNPRYLITVTGKKLTVTCSQNMNHEYMSWYRQDPGLGLRQIYYSMNVEVTDKGDVPEGYKVSRKEKRNFPLILESPSPNQTSLYFCASSLWPFGQGASNEKLFFGSGTQLSVL.